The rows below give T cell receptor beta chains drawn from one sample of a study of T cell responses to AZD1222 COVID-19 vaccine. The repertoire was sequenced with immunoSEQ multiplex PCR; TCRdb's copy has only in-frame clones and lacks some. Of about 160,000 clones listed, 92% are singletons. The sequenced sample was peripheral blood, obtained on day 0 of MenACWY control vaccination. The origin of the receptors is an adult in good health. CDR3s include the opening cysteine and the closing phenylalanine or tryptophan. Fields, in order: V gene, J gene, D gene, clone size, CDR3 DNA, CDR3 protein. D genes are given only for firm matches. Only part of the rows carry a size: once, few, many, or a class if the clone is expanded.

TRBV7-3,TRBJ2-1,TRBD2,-,TGTGCCAGCAGCCTGGGTACGGGCGGGAGGGCCATTGATGAGCAGTTCTTC,CASSLGTGGRAIDEQFF
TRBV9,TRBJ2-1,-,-,TGTGCCAGCAGCGTAGATCCCCAGTGGCTGCAAAATGAGCAGTTCTTC,CASSVDPQWLQNEQFF
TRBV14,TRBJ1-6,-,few,TGTGCCAGCAGCCGACTGGGCCAGGGCCTCAATTCACCCCTCCACTTT,CASSRLGQGLNSPLHF
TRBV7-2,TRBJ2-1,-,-,TGTGCCAGCAGCCTATCTCCGCCCAGGAGCTCCTACAATGAGCAGTTCTTC,CASSLSPPRSSYNEQFF
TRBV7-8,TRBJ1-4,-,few,TGTGCCAGCAGCTTAGTACAGGCGAATGAAAAACTGTTTTTT,CASSLVQANEKLFF
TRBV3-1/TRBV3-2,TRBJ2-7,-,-,TGTGCCAGCAGCCAAGGGGGGCTCCCGTACTTC,CASSQGGLPYF
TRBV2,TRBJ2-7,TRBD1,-,TGTGCCAGCAGTGGCCCCAACAGGGGCGGCGAGCAGTACTTC,CASSGPNRGGEQYF
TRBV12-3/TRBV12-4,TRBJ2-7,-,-,TGTGCCAGCAGGGGGGCGGGGTCCTACGAGCAGTACTTC,CASRGAGSYEQYF
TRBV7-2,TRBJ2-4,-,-,TGTGCCAGCAGCTTAGAGGGCAGGCTAGTCCCTTTCCACATTCAGTACTTC,CASSLEGRLVPFHIQYF
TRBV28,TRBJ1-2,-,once,TGTGCCAGCAGCACAGGACGGAACTATGGCTACACCTTC,CASSTGRNYGYTF
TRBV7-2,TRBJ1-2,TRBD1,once,TGTGCCAGCAGTCAGACCCCCGGGACAGGAGATGGCTACACCTTC,CASSQTPGTGDGYTF
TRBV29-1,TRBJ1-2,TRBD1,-,TGCAGCGTTCGAAAGGGGGCGCGGGACTATGGCTACACCTTC,CSVRKGARDYGYTF
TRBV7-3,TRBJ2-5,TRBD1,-,TGTGCCAGCAGCGCATCTACAGGGGGGCGTCAGACCCAGTACTTC,CASSASTGGRQTQYF
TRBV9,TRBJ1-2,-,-,TGTGCCAGCAGCGTAGCGGACAGATACTATGGCTACACCTTC,CASSVADRYYGYTF
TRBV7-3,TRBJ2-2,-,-,TGTGCCAGCAGCTTATTCAGGGTTAACACCGGGGAGCTGTTTTTT,CASSLFRVNTGELFF
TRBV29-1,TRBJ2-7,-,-,TGCAGCGTTGAAGGCGGAGGGGGATCCTACGAGCAGTACTTC,CSVEGGGGSYEQYF
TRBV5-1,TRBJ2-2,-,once,TGCGCCAGCAGCTTGGAAGGGGGGAGGACCGGGGAGCTGTTTTTT,CASSLEGGRTGELFF
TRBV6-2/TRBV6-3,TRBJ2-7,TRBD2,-,TGTGCCAGCAGTTACAGCGGGAGCTCCTACGAGCAGTACTTC,CASSYSGSSYEQYF
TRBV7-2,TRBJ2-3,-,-,TGTGCCAGCATCAAGTTGGGGGTCACAGATACGCAGTATTTT,CASIKLGVTDTQYF
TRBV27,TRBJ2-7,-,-,TGTGCCAGCAGGAGAGGGGACACGGGGACCTACGAGCAGTACTTC,CASRRGDTGTYEQYF
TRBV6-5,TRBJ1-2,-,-,TGTGCCAGCAGTCCGGGAGGGCCGAAAAACTATGGCTACACCTTC,CASSPGGPKNYGYTF
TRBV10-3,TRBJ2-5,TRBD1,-,TGTGCCATCAGGACAGGGGCCTTCGGAGAGACCCAGTACTTC,CAIRTGAFGETQYF
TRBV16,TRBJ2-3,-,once,TGTGCCAGCAGCCAATCGCTCGGACACACCACAGATACGCAGTATTTT,CASSQSLGHTTDTQYF